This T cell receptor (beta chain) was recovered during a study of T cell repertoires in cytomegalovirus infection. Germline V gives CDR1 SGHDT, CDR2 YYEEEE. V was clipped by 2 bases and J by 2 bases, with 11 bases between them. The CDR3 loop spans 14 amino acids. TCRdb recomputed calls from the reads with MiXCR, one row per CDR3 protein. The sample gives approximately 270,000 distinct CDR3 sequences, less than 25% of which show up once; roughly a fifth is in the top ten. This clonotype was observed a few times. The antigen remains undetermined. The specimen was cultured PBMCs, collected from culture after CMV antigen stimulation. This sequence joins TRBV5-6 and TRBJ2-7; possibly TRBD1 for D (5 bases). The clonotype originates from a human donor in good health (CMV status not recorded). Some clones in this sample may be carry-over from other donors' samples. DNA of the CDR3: TGTGCCAGCAGCTTTACTCTACAGGCCTACGAGCAGTACGTC. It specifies CASSFTLQAYEQYV.